A single sample is the source of the 2 T cell receptor beta chains below, sequenced in a study of T cells in Graves' hyperthyroidism and ophthalmopathy (dated by TCRdb to the late 2010s). The library was generated by multiplex PCR. Instrument on record: Illumina HiSeq 2000. TCR beta CDR3 regions were amplified from RNA transcripts. The first round of RT-PCR for the TCR CDR3 was performed with the HTBI primer set and the Qiagen OneStep RT-PCR kit. TCRdb reran the public reads through fastp at Q25 and MiXCR, keeping productive beta chains. Here each entry gathers all rows of one CDR3 protein and keeps the most common genes and DNA. This sample has approximately 630,000 distinct CDR3 sequences in its table, and 15% to 20% of those were observed once. The top ten clones comprise about 3.8% of the sample. The sequenced sample was blood. These receptors all stem from a woman in her 30s with Graves' hyperthyroidism.

This clonotype was observed many times. The chain combines TRBV20-1 with TRBJ2-7, with 7 bases aligning to TRBD1. This CDR3 has 15 residues. Losses at the gene ends were 1 base for V and 4 bases for J; bases not matched to a gene: 10. CDR1 DFQATT and CDR2 SNEGSKA come from the germline V gene (reference sequence). The CDR3 spells CSARATGQPFYEQYF. The CDR3, as DNA: TGCAGTGCTAGAGCCACGGGACAGCCGTTTTACGAGCAGTACTTC.

This clonotype was picked up many times. The chain is built from TRBV2 and TRBJ1-2, with D possibly matching TRBD1 (6 bases). In germline, CDR1 is SNHLY, CDR2 FYNNEI. V lost 5 bases and J lost 3, with 13 bases in between. This CDR3 contains 14 residues. The CDR3: CASSYRDIYYGYTF. The CDR3, as DNA: TGTGCCAGCAGTTACCGGGACATCTACTATGGCTACACCTTC.